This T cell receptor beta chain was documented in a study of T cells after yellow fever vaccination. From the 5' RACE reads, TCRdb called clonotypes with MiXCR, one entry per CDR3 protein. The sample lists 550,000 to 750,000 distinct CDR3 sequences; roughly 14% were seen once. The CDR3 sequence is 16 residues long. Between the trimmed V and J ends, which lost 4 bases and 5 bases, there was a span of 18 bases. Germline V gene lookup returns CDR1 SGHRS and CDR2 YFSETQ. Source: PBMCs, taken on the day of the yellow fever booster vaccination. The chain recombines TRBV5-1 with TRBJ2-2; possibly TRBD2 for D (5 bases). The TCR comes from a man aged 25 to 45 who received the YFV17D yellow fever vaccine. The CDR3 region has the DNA TGCGCCAGCAGCCGGGGTGACTCTGGGCGGACCGGGGAGCTGTTTTTT. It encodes CASSRGDSGRTGELFF.